The 32 T cell receptor beta chains given below trace back to one sample, sequenced in a study of blood T cell repertoires in COVID-19. Repertoires were generated with immunoSEQ multiplex PCR, while TCRdb's copy carries only in-frame clones and drops some. The profile covers about 87,000 clones, with approximately 86% appearing a single time and over 4% taken by the ten largest. Material: peripheral blood. These receptors were obtained from a man in his forties with acute or convalescent COVID-19.

V gene TRBV19 combines with J gene TRBJ1-5; 7 positions agree with TRBD1. V shed 7 bases, J shed 2 bases, and the junction held 5 bases outside the gene matches. Germline CDR1 and CDR2: LNHDA and SQIVND (reference sequence). The CDR3 spans 14 residues. The CDR3 DNA reads as TGTGCCAGTACGACAGGGTTGGGCAATCAGCCCCAGCATTTT. It yields the protein CASTTGLGNQPQHF.

The CDR3 DNA follows: TGTGCCAGTAGTATTGGGGCAGCTAGCACAGATACGCAGTATTTT. Protein: CASSIGAASTDTQYF. This chain links TRBV19 with TRBJ2-3, with D maybe TRBD1 (5 bases). CDR3 length: 15 amino acids. Germline lookup yields CDR1 LNHDA and CDR2 SQIVND (reference sequence). Trimming stripped 3 bases from V and 0 bases from J, with 10 bases between.

This sequence joins TRBV13 and TRBJ1-1; the D gene is possibly TRBD1 (6 bases). The CDR3 is 15 amino acids. The germline gives CDR1 PRHDT, CDR2 FYEKMQ (reference sequence). Trimming left V 5 bases short and J 1 base short, with 14 bases between. Written as DNA, the CDR3 is TGTGCCAGCAGCCACCGAGGGGGGGGGAACACTGAAGCTTTCTTT. Its protein product is CASSHRGGGNTEAFF.

This clone was seen a single time. The chain joins TRBV4-3 to TRBJ1-4; TRBD1 matches 7 bases. The junction had 8 bases not matched to a gene; V was cut back by 4 bases and J by 0 bases. Germline assignment: CDR1 LGHNA and CDR2 YSLEER. The CDR3 runs to 17 residues. CDR3 sequence (DNA): TGCGCCAGCAGCCCCGGGACAGCGAGATCAACTAATGAAAAACTGTTTTTT. It is translated as CASSPGTARSTNEKLFF.

This chain joins TRBV19 and TRBJ2-5, with 7 bases matching TRBD2. Germline CDR1 LNHDA, CDR2 SQIVND (reference sequence). V was pared by 4 bases and J by 5 bases, with 13 bases of the junction left unmatched. There are 16 residues in the CDR3. The CDR3, as DNA: TGTGCCAGTAGTACCTCAAACCCCGGACTAGTCGAGACCCAGTACTTC. The encoded protein is CASSTSNPGLVETQYF.

The gene calls are TRBV11-3 and TRBJ2-7; D possibly corresponds to TRBD1 (5 bases). Trimming pared 5 bases from V and 3 bases from J, leaving 14 bases between. CDR3 length: 14 residues. The germline gives CDR1 SGHNT, CDR2 YENEEA. CDR3 nucleotides: TGTGCCAGCAGCCTCGACAGAAGACTCTACGAGCAGTACTTC. It is translated as CASSLDRRLYEQYF.

The chain carries TRBV7-3 and TRBJ1-1, with D possibly being TRBD1 (5 bases). The CDR3 totals 13 residues. Germline-derived CDR1 and CDR2 are SGHTA and FQGTGA. Trimming stripped 4 bases from V and 3 bases from J, with 9 bases between. The CDR3 DNA reads as TGTGCCAGCAGCTCTTCGGGGGACACTGAAGCTTTCTTT. Encoded protein: CASSSSGDTEAFF. The variable domain in full, with the rest retrieved from reference TRBV7-3 and TRBJ1-1, is GAGVSQTPSNKVTEKGKYVELRCDPISGHTALYWYRQSLGQGPEFLIYFQGTGAADDSGLPNDRFFAVRPEGSVSTLKIQRTERGDSAVYLCASSSSGDTEAFFGQGTRLTVV.

This clone appeared a few times. This chain links TRBV3-1 (or the pseudogene TRBV3-2) with TRBJ1-1, with a possible D match to TRBD1 (6 bases). The germline gives CDR1 LGHDT, CDR2 YNNKEL (reference sequence). V was shortened by 2 bases and J by 5 bases, with 12 bases between the two germline ends. The CDR3 runs 14 residues. This chain's CDR3 is CASSQRQEDTEAFF. CDR3 DNA: TGTGCCAGCAGCCAAAGACAGGAAGATACTGAAGCTTTCTTT.

The V gene is TRBV2, the J gene TRBJ2-5, with 13 bases that match TRBD2. V lost 6 bases to trimming and J lost 5 bases; unmatched junction nucleotides: 9. In germline, CDR1 is SNHLY, CDR2 FYNNEI. This CDR3 is built from 16 residues. In DNA, the CDR3 is TGTGCCAGCAGGGCACTAGCGGGGGGGCCTAAGGAGACCCAGTACTTC. The encoded protein is CASRALAGGPKETQYF.

The gene calls are TRBV29-1 and TRBJ1-4; 9 bases align to TRBD1. The germline V gene encodes CDR1 SQVTM and CDR2 ANQGSEA. J lost 13 bases, V lost 6 bases, and 6 bases had no gene match. The length of the CDR3 is 11 residues. CDR3 bases: TGCAGCGTGCCGGGACAGGGAGGACTGTTTTTT. Protein product: CSVPGQGGLFF.

The chain has TRBV20-1 and TRBJ2-7; 7 bases match TRBD1. The CDR3 consists of 11 residues. V lost 3 bases, J lost 6 bases, and 2 bases stayed unmatched. CDR1 and CDR2 from the germline V gene are DFQATT and SNEGSKA (reference sequence). DNA for the CDR3: TGCAGTGCTAGGACAGGGAGCGAGCAGTACTTC. The encoded protein is CSARTGSEQYF.

The chain links TRBV6-2 or TRBV6-3 to TRBJ2-5, with 12 positions matching TRBD2. Germline CDR1 and CDR2: MNHEY and SVGEGT. The CDR3 sequence is 15 residues long. The ends lost 2 bases at V and 13 bases at J; junction bases unmatched: 11. Here the CDR3 reads CASSYDGTSGRGRYF. As DNA, the CDR3 is TGTGCCAGCAGTTACGACGGGACTAGCGGGCGGGGTCGGTACTTC.

The gene calls are TRBV15 and TRBJ1-2; no reliable D call. Germline CDR1 reads LNHNV; CDR2 reads YYDKDF (reference sequence). This CDR3 spans 14 amino acids. V was cut by 5 bases and J by 4 bases, with 14 bases left in between. The chain's CDR3 is CATSGGQASYGYTF. The CDR3, as DNA: TGTGCCACCAGCGGTGGGCAGGCCTCCTATGGCTACACCTTC.

The chain joins TRBV12-3 or TRBV12-4 to TRBJ2-7, with 8 positions matching TRBD2. The CDR3 consists of 13 residues. V lost 6 bases, J lost 6 bases, and 7 bases stayed unmatched. CDR3 amino acids: CASRLLSGGEQYF. The CDR3 region has the DNA TGTGCCAGCAGACTACTGAGCGGGGGCGAGCAGTACTTC.

This clone showed up just a few times. V and J are TRBV9 and TRBJ2-7; 7 bases map to TRBD1. The CDR3 sequence is 15 residues long. V gave up 4 bases and J gave up 0 bases; unmatched junction bases: 7. CDR1 is SGDLS and CDR2 is YYNGEE in the germline V gene. CDR3 loop: CASSPRTGVSYEQYF. The DNA for the CDR3 is TGTGCCAGCAGCCCCCGGACAGGCGTCTCCTACGAGCAGTACTTC.

The genes are TRBV7-9 and TRBJ1-1; TRBD1 aligns across 8 bases. This CDR3 spans 18 amino acids. V trimming: 5 bases; J trimming: 1 base; junction bases outside the gene matches: 15. Germline lookup yields CDR1 SEHNR and CDR2 FQNEAQ (reference sequence). The CDR3 DNA follows: TGTGCCAGCAGCCCGGCACTAGGACAGGGAGGTTGGAACACTGAAGCTTTCTTT. Translation gives CASSPALGQGGWNTEAFF.

The table lists this clone with a count of one. The chain joins TRBV3-1 (or the pseudogene TRBV3-2) to TRBJ1-1; 7 nucleotides line up with TRBD1. V dropped 2 bases and J dropped 7; count of bases not matched to a gene: 4. Germline CDR1 LGHDT, CDR2 YNNKEL (reference sequence). This CDR3 has 13 amino acids. The CDR3 loop is CASSQRWDSEAFF. The CDR3 nucleotides are TGTGCCAGCAGCCAACGCTGGGACAGTGAAGCTTTCTTT.

The chain has TRBV12-3 or TRBV12-4 and TRBJ2-3; 8 bases fit TRBD2. V was clipped by 3 bases and J by 14 bases; unmatched bases: 7. The CDR3 contains 12 residues. DNA for the CDR3: TGTGCCAGCAGTTTTCGGACTAGCCGGCCGTATTTT. It encodes CASSFRTSRPYF.

This clone was seen more than once but under ten times. This chain joins TRBV9 and TRBJ2-5; D possibly corresponds to TRBD2 (5 bases). The V and J ends lost 5 bases and 10 bases respectively, with 24 bases between them. The CDR3 contains 15 residues. Germline CDR1 is SGDLS and CDR2 is YYNGEE. Written as DNA, the CDR3 is TGTGCCAGCAGTAAGGGTTTGGGTTTTGGAGGAGACCAGTACTTC. It codes for CASSKGLGFGGDQYF.

The V call is TRBV4-3, the J call TRBJ2-7; no clear D. Germline assignment: CDR1 LGHNA and CDR2 YSLEER. The length of the CDR3 is 16 residues. Deletions cut 1 base from V and 1 base from J, with 14 bases between. The CDR3 nucleotides are TGCGCCAGCAGCCAAGTCCTGGGCGCGCCATCCTACGAGCAGTACTTC. Its translation is CASSQVLGAPSYEQYF.

For the CDR3, the DNA is TGTGCCAGCAGCCCGAGCACTAGCCTCGACACCGGGGAGCTGTTTTTT. Protein: CASSPSTSLDTGELFF. V gene TRBV7-2 combines with J gene TRBJ2-2, with TRBD2 as a possible D gene (6 bases). The length of the CDR3 is 16 residues. Trimming removed 5 bases from V and 3 bases from J, with 16 bases in between. The germline CDR1 and CDR2 sequences are SGHTA and FQGNSA.

The genes are TRBV27 and TRBJ2-7; 11 nucleotides match TRBD2. Germline loops: CDR1 MNHEY, CDR2 SMNVEV (reference sequence). V shed 7 bases, J shed 1 base, and the junction held 18 bases outside the gene matches. This CDR3 contains 19 residues. CDR3 residues: CASTVPYQGLAGRSYEQYF. The CDR3 bases are TGTGCCAGCACCGTGCCTTATCAAGGACTAGCGGGTAGATCCTACGAGCAGTACTTC.

The J gene is TRBJ1-2, the V gene TRBV2; 8 bases fit TRBD1. CDR1 is SNHLY, CDR2 FYNNEI, per germline. With 1 base clipped from V and 5 bases from J, the junction kept 12 bases outside the gene matches. The CDR3 runs 17 residues. CDR3 nucleotide sequence: TGTGCCAGCAGTGAAGATAGGCGGCAGGGGGCGCGTTATGGCTACACCTTC. Protein: CASSEDRRQGARYGYTF.

The rearrangement uses TRBV15 and TRBJ2-5; TRBD2 matches at 12 bases. The V gene's germline CDR1 is LNHNV and CDR2 YYDKDF (reference sequence). This CDR3 is 17 amino acids long. V was clipped by 0 bases and J by 4 bases; unmatched bases: 6. CDR3 amino acids: CATSRELAGGGGETQYF. The DNA for the CDR3 is TGTGCCACCAGCAGAGAACTAGCGGGAGGAGGGGGAGAGACCCAGTACTTC.

This clone was observed a single time. This rearrangement joins TRBV9 to TRBJ1-1; 10 bases map to TRBD1. V lost 4 bases, J lost 2 bases, and 5 bases stayed unmatched. From germline, CDR1 is SGDLS and CDR2 YYNGEE. This CDR3 is built from 15 residues. Written as DNA, the CDR3 is TGTGCCAGCAGCATAATGACAGGGGGCAACACTGAAGCTTTCTTT. Translation gives CASSIMTGGNTEAFF.

J is TRBJ1-2 and V is TRBV7-2; D ambiguous. In germline, CDR1 is SGHTA, CDR2 FQGNSA. Trimming pared 4 bases from V and 3 bases from J, leaving 9 bases between. The CDR3 sequence is 13 residues long. The CDR3 region has the DNA TGTGCCAGCAGCTCCCGTATCGACTATGGCTACACCTTC. Translating gives CASSSRIDYGYTF.

This clone was seen a handful of times. Other DNA variants within this sample encode the same CDR3. The V gene is TRBV5-4, the J gene TRBJ1-5; possible D gene TRBD1, 5 bases. The CDR3 runs to 15 residues. V was pared by 2 bases and J by 1 base, with 10 bases between. Germline values: CDR1 SGHNT, CDR2 YYREEE (reference sequence). The CDR3 nucleotides read TGTGCCAGCAGCTTCGGGGGTGGGAGCAATCAGCCCCAGCATTTT. This encodes CASSFGGGSNQPQHF.

The CDR3 loop is CASSVDELGRYLSGELFF. CDR3 DNA: TGTGCCAGCAGCGTAGATGAGCTGGGGCGATACTTGTCGGGGGAGCTGTTTTTT. The chain uses TRBV9 and TRBJ2-2; TRBD1 might be the D (5 bases). Germline assignment: CDR1 SGDLS and CDR2 YYNGEE. With 0 bases removed from V and 8 bases from J, the gap between germline ends came to 23 bases. CDR3 size: 18 residues.

V and J are TRBV29-1 and TRBJ1-5, with 11 bases lining up with TRBD1. Trimming took 8 bases from V and 6 from J; bases not matched to a gene: 6. The CDR3 runs 13 residues. CDR1 and CDR2 (germline): SQVTM, ANQGSEA. The CDR3 region is CSIGTGGGQPQHF. DNA of the CDR3: TGCAGCATAGGGACAGGGGGGGGTCAGCCCCAGCATTTT.

The chain carries TRBV7-2 and TRBJ2-1; 9 nucleotides agree with TRBD1. Trimming at V came to 2 bases and at J to 7 bases, leaving 12 bases not matched to a gene. CDR3 length equals 17 residues. Germline V lookup: CDR1 SGHTA, CDR2 FQGNSA. CDR3 DNA: TGTGCCAGCAGCTTATCGTTAGGGACAGGGACGTCGAATGAGCAGTTCTTC. Its protein product is CASSLSLGTGTSNEQFF.

This chain joins TRBV27 and TRBJ2-5, with 8 bases that match TRBD1. The trim removed 2 bases at V and 4 bases at J, leaving 6 bases unmatched. The CDR3 runs to 15 residues. Germline loops: CDR1 MNHEY, CDR2 SMNVEV (reference sequence). Here the CDR3 DNA reads TGTGCCAGCAGTTTAGGAGGCAGGGGGCGAGAGACCCAGTACTTC. It specifies CASSLGGRGRETQYF.

The V call is TRBV11-2, the J call TRBJ2-7; perhaps TRBD2 as D (6 bases). Trimming stripped 3 bases from V and 3 bases from J, with 15 bases between. The CDR3 covers 15 residues. CDR1 is SGHAT, CDR2 FQNNGV, per germline. Written as DNA, the CDR3 is TGTGCCAGCAGCTTCACGGGACTCGGTCACTACGAGCAGTACTTC. It codes for CASSFTGLGHYEQYF.